This T cell receptor (beta chain) appears in the sequencing data of a study of memory CD4+ T cells and cytomegalovirus serostatus. Study information: Healthy Belgian adult donors included about nine CMV-positive and 24 CMV-negative people.

Single viable CD3+CD4+CD8-CD45RO+ cells were sorted as the memory CD4+ T cells. The germline V gene has CDR1 SGHTA and CDR2 FQGNSA. V lost 5 bases and J 5 bases, leaving 9 bases between the germline ends. The CDR3 has 12 residues. Method: immunoSEQ multiplex PCR; TCRdb's copy keeps in-frame clones and lacks some. The profile shows tens of thousands of clones, 82% of them singletons. The clonotype originates from an adult in good health and CMV-seronegative. The J gene is TRBJ1-1, the V gene TRBV7-2; unclear D gene. The sample consisted of memory CD4+ T cells from blood. The CDR3 region is CASSRGGTEAFF. The CDR3, as DNA: TGTGCCAGCAGCCGAGGCGGGACTGAAGCTTTCTTT.